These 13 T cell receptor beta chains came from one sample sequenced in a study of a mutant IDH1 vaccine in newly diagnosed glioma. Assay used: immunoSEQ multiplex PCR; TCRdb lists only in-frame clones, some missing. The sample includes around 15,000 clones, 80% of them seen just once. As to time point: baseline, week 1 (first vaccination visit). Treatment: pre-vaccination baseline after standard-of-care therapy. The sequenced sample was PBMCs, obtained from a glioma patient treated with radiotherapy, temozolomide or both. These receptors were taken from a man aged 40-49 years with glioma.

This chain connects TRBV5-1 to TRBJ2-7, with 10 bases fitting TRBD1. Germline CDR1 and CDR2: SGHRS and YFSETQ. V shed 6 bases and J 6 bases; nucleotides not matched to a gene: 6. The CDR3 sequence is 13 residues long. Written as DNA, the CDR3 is TGCGCCAGCACGTCGGGACAGGGGACCGAGCAGTACTTC. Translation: CASTSGQGTEQYF.

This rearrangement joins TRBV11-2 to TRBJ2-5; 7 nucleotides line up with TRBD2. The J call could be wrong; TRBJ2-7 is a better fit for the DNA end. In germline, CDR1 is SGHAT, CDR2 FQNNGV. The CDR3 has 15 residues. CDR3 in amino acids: CASSLVWTRSYEQYF. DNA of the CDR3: TGTGCCAGCAGCTTAGTTTGGACTAGGTCCTACGAGCAGTACTTC.

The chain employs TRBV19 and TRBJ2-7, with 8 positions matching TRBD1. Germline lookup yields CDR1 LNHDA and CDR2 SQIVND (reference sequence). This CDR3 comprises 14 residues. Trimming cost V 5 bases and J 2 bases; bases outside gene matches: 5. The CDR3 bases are TGTGCCAGTAGTCGACAGGGGATTACCTACGAGCAGTACTTC. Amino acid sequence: CASSRQGITYEQYF.

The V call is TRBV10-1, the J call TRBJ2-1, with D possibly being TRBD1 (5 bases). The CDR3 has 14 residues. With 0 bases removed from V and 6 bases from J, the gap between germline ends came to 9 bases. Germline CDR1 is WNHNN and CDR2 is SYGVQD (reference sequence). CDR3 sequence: CASSESRQINEQFF. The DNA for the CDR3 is TGCGCCAGCAGTGAGTCTCGACAGATCAATGAGCAGTTCTTC.

The CDR3 sequence is CASTTPLQPYEQYF. Here the CDR3 DNA reads TGTGCCAGCACAACACCCCTACAGCCCTACGAGCAGTACTTC. The chain joins TRBV11-2 to TRBJ2-7, with D uncertain. Trimming removed 7 bases from V and 2 bases from J, with 15 bases in between. CDR1 is SGHAT, CDR2 FQNNGV, per germline. The CDR3 loop spans 14 amino acids.

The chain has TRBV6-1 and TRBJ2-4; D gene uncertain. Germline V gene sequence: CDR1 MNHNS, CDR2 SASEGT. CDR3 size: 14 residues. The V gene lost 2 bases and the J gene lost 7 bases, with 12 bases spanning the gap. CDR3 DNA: TGTGCCAGCAGTGAAAGACACCGAAGGAACATTCAGTACTTC. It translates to CASSERHRRNIQYF.

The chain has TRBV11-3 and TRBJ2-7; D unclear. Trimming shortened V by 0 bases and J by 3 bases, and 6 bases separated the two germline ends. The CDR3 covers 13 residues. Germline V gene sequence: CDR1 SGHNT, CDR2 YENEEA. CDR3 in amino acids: CASSLDRGYEQYF. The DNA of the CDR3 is TGTGCCAGCAGCTTAGATCGAGGCTACGAGCAGTACTTC.

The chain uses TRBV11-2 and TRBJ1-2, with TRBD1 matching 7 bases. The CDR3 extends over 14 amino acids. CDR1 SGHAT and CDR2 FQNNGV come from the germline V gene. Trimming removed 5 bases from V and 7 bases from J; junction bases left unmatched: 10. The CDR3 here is CASSTRAGGIGYTF. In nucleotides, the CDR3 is TGTGCCAGCAGCACTCGCGCAGGGGGTATTGGCTACACCTTC.

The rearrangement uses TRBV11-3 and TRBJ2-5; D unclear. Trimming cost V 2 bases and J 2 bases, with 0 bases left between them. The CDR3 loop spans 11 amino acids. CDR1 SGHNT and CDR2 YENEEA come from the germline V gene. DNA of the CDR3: TGTGCCAGCAGCTTACAAGAGACCCAGTACTTC. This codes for CASSLQETQYF.

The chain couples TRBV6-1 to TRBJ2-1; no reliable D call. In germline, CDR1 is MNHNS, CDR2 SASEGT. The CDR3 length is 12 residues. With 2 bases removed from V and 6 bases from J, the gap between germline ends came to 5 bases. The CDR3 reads CASSEFPNEQFF. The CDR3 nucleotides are TGTGCCAGCAGTGAATTTCCCAATGAGCAGTTCTTC.

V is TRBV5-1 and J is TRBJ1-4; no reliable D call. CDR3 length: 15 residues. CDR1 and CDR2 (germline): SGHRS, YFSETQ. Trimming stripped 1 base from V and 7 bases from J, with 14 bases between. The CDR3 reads CASSLRSGEGEKLFF. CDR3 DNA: TGCGCCAGCAGCTTGAGATCCGGGGAAGGTGAAAAACTGTTTTTT.

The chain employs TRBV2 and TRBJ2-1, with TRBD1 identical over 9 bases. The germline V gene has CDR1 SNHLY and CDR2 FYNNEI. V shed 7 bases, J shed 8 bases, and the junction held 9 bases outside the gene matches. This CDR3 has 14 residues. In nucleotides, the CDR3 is TGTGCCAGCAAGATGACAGGGGGTACCGATGAGCAGTTCTTC. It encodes CASKMTGGTDEQFF.

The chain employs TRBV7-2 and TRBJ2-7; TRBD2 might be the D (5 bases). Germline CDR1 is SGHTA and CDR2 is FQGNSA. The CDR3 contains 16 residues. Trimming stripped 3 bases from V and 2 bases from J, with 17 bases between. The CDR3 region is CASSFEGTLGTYEQYF. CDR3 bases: TGTGCCAGCAGCTTTGAGGGTACACTCGGAACCTACGAGCAGTACTTC.